This entry lists 11 T cell receptor beta chains sequenced from one sample in a study of blood T cell repertoires in COVID-19. The data were produced by immunoSEQ multiplex PCR, yet TCRdb's version contains in-frame clones alone and is incomplete. This table holds approximately 130,000 clones, less than 90% found once. Sequenced: PBMCs or T cells enriched from blood (not recorded which). Receptors were obtained from a woman aged 45-59 years who had recovered from COVID-19.

The chain combines TRBV14 with TRBJ2-2; 8 positions match TRBD1. The germline V gene encodes CDR1 SGHDN and CDR2 FVKESK. The CDR3 consists of 15 residues. J was trimmed by 4 bases and V by 4 bases; bases with no gene match: 5. The CDR3 bases are TGTGCCAGCAGCCTGCGGACAGGGCGCACCGGGGAGCTGTTTTTT. It codes for CASSLRTGRTGELFF.

J is TRBJ1-3 and V is TRBV10-1, with 8 bases lining up with TRBD1. CDR1 is WNHNN, CDR2 SYGVQD, per germline (reference sequence). The CDR3 covers 16 residues. V lost 3 bases, J lost 0 bases, and 4 bases stayed unmatched. CDR3 sequence: CASSEGTGFSGNTIYF. DNA of the CDR3: TGCGCCAGCAGTGAAGGGACAGGATTCTCTGGAAACACCATATATTTT.

This sequence joins TRBV7-3 and TRBJ1-1, with no clear D. This CDR3 region has 15 residues. Germline CDR1 is SGHTA and CDR2 is FQGTGA. Trimming pared 2 bases from V and 0 bases from J, leaving 10 bases between. The CDR3 DNA follows: TGTGCCAGCAGCTTATCATTGGCGGTGAACACTGAAGCTTTCTTT. Amino acid sequence: CASSLSLAVNTEAFF.

The chain combines TRBV29-1 with TRBJ1-5; D is possibly TRBD1 (6 bases). The CDR3 length is 12 residues. Germline V gene sequence: CDR1 SQVTM, CDR2 ANQGSEA. Trimming removed 7 bases at V and 6 bases at J, with 13 bases between. The CDR3, as DNA: TGCAGCGCCGCATTACAGGGTCAGCCCCAGCATTTT. It is translated as CSAALQGQPQHF.

This sequence joins TRBV27 and TRBJ1-5; possible D gene TRBD1, 5 bases. CDR3 length equals 12 residues. CDR1 is MNHEY, CDR2 SMNVEV, per germline (reference sequence). The germline V and J ends were trimmed by 3 bases and 9 bases, with 9 bases remaining between them. The CDR3 region is CASSFQGGPQHF. CDR3 in DNA: TGTGCCAGCAGTTTCCAGGGCGGGCCCCAGCATTTT.

The count of this clone is one. The chain couples TRBV14 to TRBJ1-6, with a possible D match to TRBD1 (5 bases). CDR1 SGHDN and CDR2 FVKESK come from the germline V gene. The V gene lost 2 bases and the J gene lost 10 bases, with 15 bases spanning the gap. The CDR3 is 15 amino acids. CDR3 amino acids: CASSQYTAGHSPLHF. The CDR3 DNA sequence: TGTGCCAGCAGCCAATACACCGCAGGGCACTCACCCCTCCACTTT.

The table lists this clone with a count of one. The J gene is TRBJ1-2, the V gene TRBV19, with TRBD1 matching over 7 bases. In germline, CDR1 is LNHDA, CDR2 SQIVND (reference sequence). V shed 6 bases, J shed 3 bases, and the junction held 7 bases outside the gene matches. This CDR3 spans 14 amino acids. The CDR3 is CASSISDRYYGYTF. The CDR3 DNA follows: TGTGCCAGTAGCATTTCGGACAGGTACTATGGCTACACCTTC.

This chain connects TRBV12-3 or TRBV12-4 to TRBJ2-1, with 11 bases aligning to TRBD2. V gave up 4 bases and J gave up 12 bases; unmatched junction bases: 5. This CDR3 region has 13 residues. The CDR3 coding sequence is TGTGCCAGCAGTTCCACTAGCGGGGGCATGCAGTTCTTC. Residues: CASSSTSGGMQFF.

The V gene is TRBV5-4, the J gene TRBJ1-1; TRBD1 agrees at 8 bases. Per the germline V gene, CDR1 is SGHNT and CDR2 is YYREEE (reference sequence). V shed 0 bases and J 3 bases; nucleotides not matched to a gene: 1. The CDR3 consists of 14 residues. CDR3 sequence: CASSLGTGYTEAFF. The CDR3 DNA follows: TGTGCCAGCAGCTTGGGGACAGGGTACACTGAAGCTTTCTTT.

This chain connects TRBV6-5 to TRBJ1-4; 7 bases are shared with TRBD1. Trimming cost V 5 bases and J 4 bases; bases outside gene matches: 7. The CDR3 consists of 15 residues. The germline gives CDR1 MNHEY, CDR2 SVGAGI. Here the CDR3 reads CASSLTTGVNEKLFF. CDR3 coding DNA: TGTGCCAGCAGTCTCACTACAGGGGTTAATGAAAAACTGTTTTTT.

V usage is TRBV7-9 and J usage is TRBJ1-6; tentative D call: TRBD1 (6 bases). The germline V and J ends were trimmed by 5 bases and 0 bases, with 17 bases remaining between them. The CDR3 has 18 amino acids. Germline V gene sequence: CDR1 SEHNR, CDR2 FQNEAQ (reference sequence). CDR3 sequence reads: CASSPDTGSISYNSPLHF. The CDR3 coding sequence is TGTGCCAGCAGCCCGGACACAGGGAGCATCTCCTATAATTCACCCCTCCACTTT.